These 12 T cell receptor beta chains came from one sample sequenced in a study of shared clonotypes between healthy human individuals. Assay used: immunoSEQ multiplex PCR; TCRdb lists only in-frame clones, some missing. The sample shows approximately 500,000 clones, over 75% of them seen only once. The sample consisted of PBMCs. Receptors originate from a woman in her forties in good health. Some clones in this sample may be carry-over from other donors' samples.

This chain uses TRBV18 with TRBJ2-7, with D hard to call. The V end was cut by 2 bases, the J end by 1 base, with 18 bases between. This CDR3 spans 17 amino acids. Germline CDR1 KGHSH, CDR2 LQKENI. Written as DNA, the CDR3 is TGTGCCAGCTCACCAGCCTGGAGACTCAACCCGTCCTACGAGCAGTACTTC. Translation gives CASSPAWRLNPSYEQYF. Combining the CDR3 with reference TRBV18 and TRBJ2-7 gives the whole variable domain NAGVMQNPRHLVRRRGQEARLRCSPMKGHSHVYWYRQLPEEGLKFMVYLQKENIIDESGMPKERFSAEFPKEGPSILRIQQVVRGDSAAYFCASSPAWRLNPSYEQYFGPGTRLTVT.

This clone was picked up a small number of times. The rearrangement links TRBV5-1 to TRBJ2-7, with 8 positions matching TRBD1. Germline V lookup: CDR1 SGHRS, CDR2 YFSETQ. V lost 5 bases to trimming and J lost 3 bases; unmatched junction nucleotides: 7. The CDR3 is 14 residues long. Here the CDR3 DNA reads TGCGCCAGCAGTTGGGGAGACAGGGGCTACGAGCAGTACTTC. As protein: CASSWGDRGYEQYF.

V is TRBV28 and J is TRBJ2-7; D might be TRBD1 (7 bases). This CDR3 contains 16 residues. Trimming removed 5 bases at V and 2 bases at J, with 19 bases between. The V gene's germline CDR1 is MDHEN and CDR2 SYDVKM. CDR3 nucleotide sequence: TGTGCCAGCAGTGAGGTGGGGGGCAGGGGGGCCTACGAGCAGTACTTC. Its protein is CASSEVGGRGAYEQYF.

V usage is TRBV7-8 and J usage is TRBJ2-2; 8 positions agree with TRBD1. V lost 11 bases to trimming and J lost 1 base; unmatched junction nucleotides: 12. Germline V gene sequence: CDR1 SGHVS, CDR2 FQNEAQ. The CDR3 totals 16 residues. The CDR3 DNA reads as TGTGCCGGCGGGGTCAGGGGGCATGAGAACACCGGGGAGCTGTTTTTT. Translating it yields CAGGVRGHENTGELFF.

The V and J genes are TRBV5-5 and TRBJ1-1; D is unclear. The CDR3 extends over 14 amino acids. The germline V and J ends were trimmed by 6 bases and 1 base, with 13 bases remaining between them. Germline-derived CDR1 and CDR2 are SGHKS and YYEKEE (reference sequence). CDR3 region: CASTQGRRNTEAFF. Here the CDR3 DNA reads TGTGCCAGCACCCAAGGGAGGAGGAACACTGAAGCTTTCTTT.

The chain carries TRBV15 and TRBJ2-2, with 11 bases that match TRBD2. The trim removed 0 bases at V and 5 bases at J, leaving 5 bases unmatched. In germline, CDR1 is LNHNV, CDR2 YYDKDF (reference sequence). CDR3 length equals 17 residues. CDR3 nucleotide sequence: TGTGCCACCAGCAGAGATAGGGCTAGCGGGAGGACCGGGGAGCTGTTTTTT. It translates to CATSRDRASGRTGELFF. The complete variable domain, with remaining parts taken from reference TRBV15 and TRBJ2-2, reads DAMVIQNPRYQVTQFGKPVTLSCSQTLNHNVMYWYQQKSSQAPKLLFHYYDKDFNNEADTPDNFQSRRPNTSFCFLDIRSPGLGDTAMYLCATSRDRASGRTGELFFGEGSRLTVL.

This clone was observed a handful of times. V is TRBV5-1 and J is TRBJ1-1; 9 positions match TRBD1. Germline V gene lookup returns CDR1 SGHRS and CDR2 YFSETQ. This CDR3 comprises 15 residues. The V gene end was trimmed by 4 bases and the J gene end by 5 bases; junction bases not matched to a gene: 9. CDR3 amino acids: CASSLRDRERTEAFF. Here the CDR3 DNA reads TGCGCCAGCAGCCTCCGGGACAGGGAGAGGACTGAAGCTTTCTTT.

CDR3 sequence reads: CASSPAGKETQYF. Here the CDR3 DNA reads TGTGCCAGCTCACCTGCAGGGAAAGAGACCCAGTACTTC. The gene calls are TRBV18 and TRBJ2-5; D is perhaps TRBD1 (5 bases). V lost 3 bases and J 3 bases, leaving 8 bases between the germline ends. Germline CDR1 and CDR2: KGHSH and LQKENI. This CDR3 comprises 13 residues.

The rearrangement joins TRBV7-2 to TRBJ1-4; D not resolved. The CDR3 loop spans 14 amino acids. V lost 5 bases, J lost 8 bases, and 15 bases lay in between. Germline V CDR1 and CDR2: SGHTA, FQGNSA. The CDR3 loop reads CASSRERKNEKLFF. CDR3 bases: TGTGCCAGCAGCAGGGAAAGGAAGAACGAAAAACTGTTTTTT.

The chain recombines TRBV7-3 with TRBJ2-3; D is unresolved. Germline values: CDR1 SGHTA, CDR2 FQGTGA. The CDR3 is 14 residues long. The V end was cut by 2 bases, the J end by 0 bases, with 6 bases between. The chain's CDR3 is CASSLGYSTDTQYF. In DNA form, the CDR3 reads TGTGCCAGCAGCTTAGGCTACAGCACAGATACGCAGTATTTT.

V usage is TRBV7-8 and J usage is TRBJ2-7; 9 nucleotides line up with TRBD2. With 1 base clipped from V and 3 bases from J, the junction kept 4 bases outside the gene matches. CDR1 SGHVS and CDR2 FQNEAQ come from the germline V gene. The CDR3 consists of 15 residues. The CDR3 region is CASSLVRREGYEQYF. CDR3 nucleotide sequence: TGTGCCAGCAGCTTAGTTAGGCGGGAGGGCTACGAGCAGTACTTC.

This clone appeared a single time. V usage is TRBV19 and J usage is TRBJ2-7; D remains unclear. Trimming took 5 bases from V and 3 from J, leaving 11 bases between them. Germline CDR1 and CDR2: LNHDA and SQIVND (reference sequence). The CDR3 extends over 13 amino acids. CDR3 sequence reads: CASSVGPGYEQYF. The CDR3 DNA follows: TGTGCCAGTAGTGTAGGACCGGGCTACGAGCAGTACTTC.